One and the same sample provided the 12 T cell receptor beta chains below, sequenced in a study of T-cell reconstitution after alpha-beta-depleted transplantation in children. The TCRbeta library was prepared with unique molecular identifiers. Using its own MiXCR run on the PCR reads, TCRdb lists one record per CDR3 protein. Among more than 250,000 distinct CDR3 sequences, approximately 9.8% were seen once, and the ten largest hold around 10%. Sequences were derived from PBMCs from the stem cell graft donor, sampled from the stem cell graft. The receptor set was obtained from a human donor who donated a stem cell graft to a child with SCID.

The rearrangement links TRBV19 to TRBJ2-1; 10 nucleotides align to TRBD2. The CDR3 extends over 15 amino acids. V trimming: 4 bases; J trimming: 5 bases; junction bases outside the gene matches: 5. CDR1 and CDR2 (germline): LNHDA, SQIVND (reference sequence). The CDR3, as DNA: TGTGCCAGTAGTACTAGCGGGGGCTTCGACAATGAGCAGTTCTTC. It is translated as CASSTSGGFDNEQFF.

The V call is TRBV6-6, the J call TRBJ1-6; D is ambiguous. CDR3 length equals 13 residues. V shed 6 bases and J shed 7 bases, with 10 bases lying between them. CDR1 and CDR2 from the germline V gene are MNHNY and SVGAGI (reference sequence). CDR3 in DNA: TGTGCCAGCAGGGCAGTTAACAATTCACCCCTCCACTTT. This gives the protein CASRAVNNSPLHF.

V usage is TRBV12-5 and J usage is TRBJ2-7; no reliable D call. V lost 8 bases, J lost 3 bases, and 8 bases lay in between. Per the germline V gene, CDR1 is LGHNT and CDR2 is FRNRAP. The CDR3 has 11 amino acids. In DNA form, the CDR3 reads TGTGCTAGTTCGAACCTCTACGAGCAGTACTTC. Translated, it gives CASSNLYEQYF.

The chain uses TRBV20-1 and TRBJ2-5; D may be TRBD1 (6 bases). CDR3 length: 14 amino acids. V was clipped by 4 bases and J by 6 bases, with 18 bases between them. Germline V gives CDR1 DFQATT, CDR2 SNEGSKA (reference sequence). Written as DNA, the CDR3 is TGCAGTGCTACGGTACAACAAAGGGGGAAGACCCAGTACTTC. This gives the protein CSATVQQRGKTQYF.

This clonotype was counted between two and nine times. The chain links TRBV4-1 to TRBJ1-5; no firm D call. The length of the CDR3 is 15 residues. Trimming shortened V by 1 base and J by 0 bases, and 7 bases separated the two germline ends. Germline CDR1 MGHRA, CDR2 YSYEKL. The CDR3 DNA reads TGCGCCAGCAGCCAAGGCAGCTATAGCAATCAGCCCCAGCATTTT. Translation: CASSQGSYSNQPQHF.

This clonotype was picked up a small number of times. The V call is TRBV5-1, the J call TRBJ2-1, with a weak D call TRBD2 (5 bases). Trimming stripped 0 bases from V and 8 bases from J, with 15 bases between. CDR1 is SGHRS and CDR2 is YFSETQ in the germline V gene. This CDR3 contains 15 residues. The CDR3 DNA reads as TGCGCCAGCAGCTTGGGGGGTGAGCGGAAAGATGAGCAGTTCTTC. The encoded protein is CASSLGGERKDEQFF.

This clonotype was counted only a few times. The chain combines TRBV5-1 with TRBJ2-2; D possibly corresponds to TRBD2 (5 bases). Germline CDR1 and CDR2: SGHRS and YFSETQ. This CDR3 has 15 residues. V was clipped by 0 bases and J by 6 bases, with 12 bases between them. CDR3 residues: CASSLDSPGSGELFF. Written as DNA, the CDR3 is TGCGCCAGCAGCTTGGACAGCCCGGGGTCCGGGGAGCTGTTTTTT. The full variable domain, rest sourced from reference TRBV5-1 and TRBJ2-2, is KAGVTQTPRYLIKTRGQQVTLSCSPISGHRSVSWYQQTPGQGLQFLFEYFSETQRNKGNFPGRFSGRQFSNSRSEMNVSTLELGDSALYLCASSLDSPGSGELFFGEGSRLTVL.

V usage is TRBV20-1 and J usage is TRBJ1-4, with D hard to call. The CDR3 length is 14 residues. The V end lost 7 bases, the J end lost 0 bases, and 12 bases lay between the germline ends. CDR1 DFQATT and CDR2 SNEGSKA come from the germline V gene (reference sequence). The CDR3 DNA reads as TGCAGTGGCTCCGCCCCGTCAACTAATGAAAAACTGTTTTTT. It is translated as CSGSAPSTNEKLFF.

This clonotype has only a few counts. The rearrangement joins TRBV2 to TRBJ2-7; D might be TRBD2 (6 bases). Germline V lookup: CDR1 SNHLY, CDR2 FYNNEI. This CDR3 is built from 16 residues. Trimming cost V 2 bases and J 1 base, with 15 bases left between them. The CDR3, as DNA: TGTGCCAGCAGTGAACCTGGCGGGGCCACATCCTACGAGCAGTACTTC. Translating gives CASSEPGGATSYEQYF.

This clonotype was recorded at least ten times. The V call is TRBV5-6, the J call TRBJ1-1; 7 bases agree with TRBD1. Germline V gives CDR1 SGHDT, CDR2 YYEEEE. With V trimmed by 3 bases and J by 8 bases, 4 bases remained unmatched. The CDR3 spans 12 residues. The CDR3 is CASSWGTAEAFF. The CDR3 nucleotides read TGTGCCAGCAGCTGGGGGACAGCAGAAGCTTTCTTT.

The chain recombines TRBV6-1 with TRBJ2-7; possible D gene TRBD2, 6 bases. CDR3 size: 14 residues. Germline loops: CDR1 MNHNS, CDR2 SASEGT. Trimming stripped 5 bases from V and 1 base from J, with 12 bases between. The CDR3 region has the DNA TGTGCCAGCAGTAGCCCGCGGGGATCCTACGAGCAGTACTTC. Protein product: CASSSPRGSYEQYF.

The J gene is TRBJ2-1, the V gene TRBV5-1; 7 bases agree with TRBD1. Germline-derived CDR1 and CDR2 are SGHRS and YFSETQ. CDR3 length: 15 amino acids. V was clipped by 3 bases and J by 0 bases; unmatched bases: 3. DNA for the CDR3: TGCGCCAGCAGCTCCTGGACAGGCTCCTACAATGAGCAGTTCTTC. Encoded protein: CASSSWTGSYNEQFF.